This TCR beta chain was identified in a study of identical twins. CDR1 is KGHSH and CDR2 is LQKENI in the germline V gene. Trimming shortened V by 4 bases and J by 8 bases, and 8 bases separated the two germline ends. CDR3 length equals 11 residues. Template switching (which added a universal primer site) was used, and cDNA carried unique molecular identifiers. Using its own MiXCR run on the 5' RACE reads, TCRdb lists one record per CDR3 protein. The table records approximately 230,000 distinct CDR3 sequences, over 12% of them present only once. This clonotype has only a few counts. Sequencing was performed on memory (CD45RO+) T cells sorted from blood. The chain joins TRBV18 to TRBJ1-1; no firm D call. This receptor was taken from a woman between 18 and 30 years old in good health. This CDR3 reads CASSLTEEAFF. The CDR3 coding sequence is TGTGCCAGCTCACTAACAGAGGAAGCTTTCTTT.